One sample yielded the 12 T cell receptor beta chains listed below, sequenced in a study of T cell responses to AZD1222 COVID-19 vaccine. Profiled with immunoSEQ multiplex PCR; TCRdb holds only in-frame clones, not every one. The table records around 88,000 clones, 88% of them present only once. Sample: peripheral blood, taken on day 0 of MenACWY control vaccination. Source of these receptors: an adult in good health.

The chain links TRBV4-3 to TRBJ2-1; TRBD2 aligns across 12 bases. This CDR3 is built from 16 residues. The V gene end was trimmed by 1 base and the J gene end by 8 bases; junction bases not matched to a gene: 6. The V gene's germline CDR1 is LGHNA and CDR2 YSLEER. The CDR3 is CASSQVSSGGADEQFF. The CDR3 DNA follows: TGCGCCAGCAGCCAAGTCTCTAGCGGGGGGGCGGATGAGCAGTTCTTC.

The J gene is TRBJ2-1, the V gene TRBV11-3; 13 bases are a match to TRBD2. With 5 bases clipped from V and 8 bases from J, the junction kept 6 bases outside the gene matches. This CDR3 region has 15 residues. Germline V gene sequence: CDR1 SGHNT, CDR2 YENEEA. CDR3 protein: CASSKLAGGQYEQFF. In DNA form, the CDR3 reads TGTGCCAGCAGCAAACTAGCGGGGGGGCAGTATGAGCAGTTCTTC. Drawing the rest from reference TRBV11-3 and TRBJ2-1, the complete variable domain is EAGVVQSPRYKIIEKKQPVAFWCNPISGHNTLYWYLQNLGQGPELLIRYENEEAVDDSQLPKDRFSAERLKGVDSTLKIQPAELGDSAVYLCASSKLAGGQYEQFFGPGTRLTVL.

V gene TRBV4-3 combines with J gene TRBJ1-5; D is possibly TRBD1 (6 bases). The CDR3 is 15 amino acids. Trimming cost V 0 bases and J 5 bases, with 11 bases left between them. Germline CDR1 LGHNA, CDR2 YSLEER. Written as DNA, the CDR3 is TGCGCCAGCAGCCAAGATTTAGCAGGGGATCAGCCCCAGCATTTT. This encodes CASSQDLAGDQPQHF.

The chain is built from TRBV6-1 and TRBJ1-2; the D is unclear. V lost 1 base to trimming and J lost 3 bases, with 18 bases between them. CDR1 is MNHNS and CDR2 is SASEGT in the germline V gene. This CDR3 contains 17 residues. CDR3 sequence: CASSEVNSWQQHYGYTF. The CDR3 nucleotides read TGTGCCAGCAGTGAAGTTAATAGTTGGCAGCAACACTATGGCTACACCTTC.

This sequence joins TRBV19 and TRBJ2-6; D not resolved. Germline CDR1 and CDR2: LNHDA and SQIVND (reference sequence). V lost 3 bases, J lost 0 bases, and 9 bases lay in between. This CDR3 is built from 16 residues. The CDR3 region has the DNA TGTGCCAGTAGTATTGCGGCGAGCTCTGGGGCCAACGTCCTGACTTTC. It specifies CASSIAASSGANVLTF.

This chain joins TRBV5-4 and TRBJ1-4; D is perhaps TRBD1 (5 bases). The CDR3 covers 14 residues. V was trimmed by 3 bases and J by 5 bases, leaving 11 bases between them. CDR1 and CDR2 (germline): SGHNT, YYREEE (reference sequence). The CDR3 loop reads CASSSGGENEKLFF. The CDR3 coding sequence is TGTGCCAGCAGCTCCGGGGGGGAGAATGAAAAACTGTTTTTT.

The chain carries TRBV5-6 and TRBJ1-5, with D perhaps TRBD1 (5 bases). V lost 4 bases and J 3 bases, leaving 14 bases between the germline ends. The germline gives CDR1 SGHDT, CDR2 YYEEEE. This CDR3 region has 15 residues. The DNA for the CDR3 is TGTGCCAGCAGCCTGGGGCAGGGCCTCAATCAGCCCCAGCATTTT. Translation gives CASSLGQGLNQPQHF.

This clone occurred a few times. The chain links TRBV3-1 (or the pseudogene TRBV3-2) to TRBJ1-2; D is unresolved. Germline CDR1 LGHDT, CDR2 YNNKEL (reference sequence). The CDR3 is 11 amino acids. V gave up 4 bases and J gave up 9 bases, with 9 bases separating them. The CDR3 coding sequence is TGTGCCAGCAGCCCGGGCCGCAGCTACACCTTC. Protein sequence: CASSPGRSYTF.

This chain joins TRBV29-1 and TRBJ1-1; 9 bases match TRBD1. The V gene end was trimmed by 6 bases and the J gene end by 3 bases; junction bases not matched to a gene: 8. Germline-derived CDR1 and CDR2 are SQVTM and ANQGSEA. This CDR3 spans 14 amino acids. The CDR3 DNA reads TGCAGCGTCCTTCGGACAGGGGTGTACACTGAAGCTTTCTTT. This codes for CSVLRTGVYTEAFF.

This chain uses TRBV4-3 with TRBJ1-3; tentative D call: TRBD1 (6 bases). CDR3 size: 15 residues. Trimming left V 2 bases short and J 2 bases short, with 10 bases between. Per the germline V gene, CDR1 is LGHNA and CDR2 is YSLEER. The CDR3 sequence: CASSQTGNPGNTIYF. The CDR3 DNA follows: TGCGCCAGCAGCCAAACAGGGAACCCTGGAAACACCATATATTTT.

The CDR3 region is CASSLVIGGARGYTF. CDR3 coding DNA: TGTGCCAGCAGCTTAGTTATCGGGGGCGCGCGGGGCTACACCTTC. This rearrangement joins TRBV7-8 to TRBJ1-2, with a weak D call TRBD1 (6 bases). This CDR3 is 15 amino acids long. Germline CDR1 is SGHVS and CDR2 is FQNEAQ. Trimming left V 1 base short and J 8 bases short, with 17 bases between.

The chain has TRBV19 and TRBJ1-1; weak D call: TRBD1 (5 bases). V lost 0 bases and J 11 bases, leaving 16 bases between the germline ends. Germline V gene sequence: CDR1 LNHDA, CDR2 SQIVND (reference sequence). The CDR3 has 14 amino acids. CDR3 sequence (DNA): TGTGCCAGTAGTATAGATCCAACAGGACGTAGTGCTTTCTTT. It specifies CASSIDPTGRSAFF.